This T cell receptor beta chain was profiled in a study of identical twins. The study, taken as a whole, reports: The conclusions drew on cross-sectional statistical analysis instead of tracking the same donors. Memory repertoires showed no such pattern, whereas abundant cord blood beta clonotypes carried fewer insertions.

V was pared by 4 bases and J by 5 bases, with 8 bases of the junction left unmatched. CDR3 length: 17 residues. Germline lookup yields CDR1 SGHTA and CDR2 FQGTGA. A few counts support this clonotype. Its antigen is undetermined. TCRdb reprocessed the 5' RACE reads via MiXCR and lists one record per CDR3 protein. The sample has some 590,000 distinct CDR3 sequences, 7.5% to 10% seen once. Another study also made use of these data, one on yellow fever vaccine responses in identical twins.

The receptor's source is a woman younger than 30 in good health. The rearrangement uses TRBV7-3 and TRBJ2-1, with TRBD2 matching 13 bases. Sequencing was done on a sample of PBMCs. CDR3: CASSSRLAGGQDNEQFF. The CDR3 bases are TGTGCCAGCAGCTCAAGACTAGCGGGGGGCCAAGACAATGAGCAGTTCTTC. The variable domain in full, completed from reference TRBV7-3 and TRBJ2-1, reads GAGVSQTPSNKVTEKGKYVELRCDPISGHTALYWYRQSLGQGPEFLIYFQGTGAADDSGLPNDRFFAVRPEGSVSTLKIQRTERGDSAVYLCASSSRLAGGQDNEQFFGPGTRLTVL.